One sample yielded the 8 T cell receptor beta chains listed below, sequenced in a study of T-cell memory formation after mild COVID-19. TCRdb called the 5' RACE reads again in MiXCR, with one record for every CDR3 protein. The sample holds hundreds of thousands of distinct CDR3 sequences, about 15% seen once. Sequencing was performed on PBMCs or a T cell subset sorted from them (not recorded which). The receptor source for this set is a man between 18 and 29 years old who had mild COVID-19 (a few samples of this study predate the infection). Cell type and time point are not known.

The chain has TRBV7-8 and TRBJ2-3; TRBD2 agrees at 10 bases. This CDR3 has 19 amino acids. Trimming took 1 base from V and 5 from J; bases not matched to a gene: 15. Germline assignment: CDR1 SGHVS and CDR2 FQNEAQ. The CDR3 DNA reads TGTGCCAGCAGCTTAGGCCCCCCCGGTAGCGGGGGGTTAGTAGATACGCAGTATTTT. Its translation is CASSLGPPGSGGLVDTQYF.

This clonotype was counted only a few times. The chain employs TRBV3-1 and TRBJ1-5; D gene unclear. Trimming cost V 5 bases and J 3 bases, with 5 bases left between them. CDR3 length: 12 amino acids. The V gene's germline CDR1 is LGHDT and CDR2 YNNKEL (reference sequence). The CDR3 sequence is CASSRANQPQHF. CDR3 DNA: TGTGCCAGCAGCAGGGCCAATCAGCCCCAGCATTTT.

This clonotype was observed a few times. V usage is TRBV9 and J usage is TRBJ2-3; TRBD2 matches at 8 bases. The CDR3 covers 12 residues. Germline CDR1 and CDR2: SGDLS and YYNGEE. After removal of 3 bases from V and 11 bases from J, the junction contained 5 bases not matched to a gene. The CDR3 coding sequence is TGTGCCAGCAGCGCCGGGACTAGACAGCAGTATTTT. This gives the protein CASSAGTRQQYF.

The chain carries TRBV14 and TRBJ2-3; 8 bases line up with TRBD2. CDR3 length: 13 residues. Germline loops: CDR1 SGHDN, CDR2 FVKESK. V shed 4 bases and J 10 bases; nucleotides not matched to a gene: 7. The CDR3 sequence: CASSRGTSWAQYF. CDR3 nucleotides: TGTGCCAGCAGCCGAGGGACTAGTTGGGCGCAGTATTTT.

This chain connects TRBV5-6 to TRBJ2-1, with 14 bases matching TRBD2. Per germline, CDR1 SGHDT and CDR2 YYEEEE. The V gene end was trimmed by 4 bases and the J gene end by 4 bases; junction bases not matched to a gene: 4. The CDR3 sequence is 16 residues long. The CDR3 protein is CASSRTSGRWYNEQFF. For the CDR3, the DNA is TGTGCCAGCAGCAGGACTAGCGGGAGGTGGTACAATGAGCAGTTCTTC.

This clonotype came up a few times. The chain is built from TRBV5-1 and TRBJ2-7; weak D call: TRBD2 (6 bases). V lost 5 bases, J lost 4 bases, and 16 bases lay in between. The germline V gene has CDR1 SGHRS and CDR2 YFSETQ. The CDR3 is 14 amino acids. The CDR3 DNA reads TGCGCCAGCAGGTTTGGGGACTCCCCTTACGAGCAGTACTTC. Its translation is CASRFGDSPYEQYF.

This clonotype occurred a few times. The V call is TRBV4-1, the J call TRBJ1-2; TRBD1 aligns across 7 bases. Germline CDR1 MGHRA, CDR2 YSYEKL. CDR3 length: 13 amino acids. V lost 1 base, J lost 4 bases, and 0 bases stayed unmatched. CDR3 sequence (DNA): TGCGCCAGCAGCCAAGGGACAGGCTATGGCTACACCTTC. Its translation: CASSQGTGYGYTF.

CDR3 sequence reads: CASSQHMGEQYF. Written as DNA, the CDR3 is TGCGCCAGCAGCCAACATATGGGGGAGCAGTACTTC. The chain uses TRBV4-1 and TRBJ2-7; D not certain. Germline V gene lookup returns CDR1 MGHRA and CDR2 YSYEKL. CDR3 length: 12 amino acids. Trimming cost V 2 bases and J 7 bases, with 9 bases left between them.